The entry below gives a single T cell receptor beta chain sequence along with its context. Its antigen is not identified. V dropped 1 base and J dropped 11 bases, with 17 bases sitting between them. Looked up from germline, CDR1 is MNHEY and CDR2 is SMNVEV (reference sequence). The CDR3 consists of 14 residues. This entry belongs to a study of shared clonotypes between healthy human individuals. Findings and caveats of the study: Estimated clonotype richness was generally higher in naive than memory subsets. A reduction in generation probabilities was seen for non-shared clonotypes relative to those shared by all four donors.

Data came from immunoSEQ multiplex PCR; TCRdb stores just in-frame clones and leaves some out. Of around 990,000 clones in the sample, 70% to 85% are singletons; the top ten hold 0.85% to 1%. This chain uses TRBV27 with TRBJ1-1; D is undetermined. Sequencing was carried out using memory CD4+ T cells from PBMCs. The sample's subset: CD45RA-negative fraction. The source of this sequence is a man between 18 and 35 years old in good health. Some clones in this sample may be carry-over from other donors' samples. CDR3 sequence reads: CASSLYSRISPAFF. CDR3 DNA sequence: TGTGCCAGCAGTTTATACAGCCGGATTTCACCGGCTTTCTTT.